The clone carrying this T cell receptor beta chain was detected ten times or more. Its antigen remains unidentified. CDR3 length: 16 residues. After removal of 6 bases from V and 7 bases from J, the junction contained 11 bases not matched to a gene. Germline CDR1 DFQATT, CDR2 SNEGSKA (reference sequence). The data belong to a study of CD8 T cells in ankylosing spondylitis. Study findings and constraints: Within peripheral blood, clones linked to disease were CD8+ and relatively rare. In synovial fluid and blood from reactive arthritis, some motif variants were previously reported. Seven to nine highly homologous variants made up a TCR beta motif, and this motif appeared characteristic of ankylosing spondylitis blood. Reportedly, significant enrichment of disease-linked clones occurred in matched ankylosing spondylitis synovial fluid.

One entry per CDR3 protein, called by TCRdb with MiXCR from the 5' RACE reads. The sample shows about 320,000 distinct CDR3 sequences, 11% of them seen only once. The rearrangement joins TRBV20-1 to TRBJ2-2; 13 bases are a match to TRBD2. The specimen was blood, either unsorted or a sorted T cell fraction (not recorded which). This TCR came from a female donor with ankylosing spondylitis or in good health (not recorded which). The CDR3 region has the DNA TGCAGTGCCACCAGACTAGCGGGAGGACGAGGCGGGGAGCTGTTTTTT. Its protein is CSATRLAGGRGGELFF.